The 24 T cell receptor beta chains listed next were all sequenced from one sample in a study of tumor-infiltrating lymphocytes in glioblastoma multiforme. TCRB libraries came from RNA via three nested multiplex PCR rounds. TCRdb re-called the multiplex PCR reads with MiXCR, one entry per CDR3 protein. This sample carries 13,000 or so distinct CDR3 sequences, roughly 70% of them seen once, and the ten largest clones take over 25%. Sequenced: brain tumor tissue. The receptors stem from a male donor with glioblastoma.

This clonotype occurred once. The CDR3 spells CAVSESRPSGRLSQETQYF. CDR3 nucleotides: TGTGCTGTCAGTGAAAGTCGGCCTAGCGGGAGGTTGAGTCAAGAGACCCAGTACTTC. The chain is built from TRBV10-3 and TRBJ2-5; TRBD2 matches at 11 bases. The CDR3 is made up of 19 amino acids. Germline lookup yields CDR1 ENHRY and CDR2 SYGVKD.

This sequence joins TRBV29-1 and TRBJ2-5, with D possibly being TRBD2 (6 bases). This CDR3 comprises 12 residues. Trimming pared 8 bases from V and 4 bases from J, leaving 14 bases between. The germline gives CDR1 SQVTM, CDR2 ANQGSEA. CDR3 amino acids: CSLASGAETQYF. CDR3 bases: TGCAGCTTGGCCTCGGGAGCAGAGACCCAGTACTTC. The full variable domain, rest sourced from reference TRBV29-1 and TRBJ2-5, is SAVISQKPSRDICQRGTSLTIQCQVDSQVTMMFWYRQQPGQSLTLIATANQGSEATYESGFVIDKFPISRPNLTFSTLTVSNMSPEDSSIYLCSLASGAETQYFGPGTRLLVL.

The chain recombines TRBV11-2 with TRBJ1-5; D uncertain. CDR3 size: 13 residues. Per the germline V gene, CDR1 is SGHAT and CDR2 is FQNNGV. V was pared by 6 bases and J by 0 bases, with 6 bases between. CDR3 sequence reads: CASRSDSNQPQHF. CDR3 DNA: TGTGCCAGCAGGTCCGATAGCAATCAGCCCCAGCATTTT. The full variable domain, completed using reference TRBV11-2 and TRBJ1-5, is EAGVAQSPRYKIIEKRQSVAFWCNPISGHATLYWYQQILGQGPKLLIQFQNNGVVDDSQLPKDRFSAERLKGVDSTLKIQPAKLEDSAVYLCASRSDSNQPQHFGDGTRLSIL.

Turning to this clonotype: The germline gene is not matched at one end of the junction; a read error may be the cause. The V call is TRBV11-2, the J call TRBJ2-2; D may correspond to TRBD1 or TRBD2 (5 bases each). The CDR3 has 17 amino acids. Germline V lookup: CDR1 SGHAT, CDR2 FQNNGV. The CDR3 DNA reads as TGTACCAGCAGCCCGAGGGTTCAGGGTCAGAACACCGGGGAGCCGTTTTTT. It yields the protein CTSSPRVQGQNTGEPFF. Full variable domain (rest looked up from reference TRBV11-2 and TRBJ2-2): EAGVAQSPRYKIIEKRQSVAFWCNPISGHATLYWYQQILGQGPKLLIQFQNNGVVDDSQLPKDRFSAERLKGVDSTLKIQPAKLEDSAVYLCTSSPRVQGQNTGEPFFGEGSRLTVL.

V is TRBV11-3 and J is TRBJ2-7; 8 positions match TRBD1. There are 17 residues in the CDR3. V dropped 5 bases and J dropped 3; count of bases not matched to a gene: 15. Germline CDR1 SGHNT, CDR2 YENEEA. The CDR3 nucleotides are TGTGCCAGCAGCACCCGTAGAAGGGGGACAGGCAACTACGAGCAGTACTTC. Amino acids: CASSTRRRGTGNYEQYF.

This chain connects TRBV21-1 to TRBJ2-3; the D call of TRBD2 is as the table states it, not checked on the DNA. TRBV21-1 is labeled a pseudogene. This CDR3 is built from 19 residues. This CDR3 is CASSHTGRSRFHSTDTQYF. CDR3 coding DNA: TGTGCTAGCAGCCATACCGGGAGATCCCGTTTCCATAGCACAGATACGCAGTATTTT.

Points on this clonotype: The conserved final phenylalanine or tryptophan is absent from the CDR3, which likely points to a read error. The V and J genes are TRBV5-6 and TRBJ2-7; D is perhaps TRBD2 (6 bases). CDR3 size: 14 residues. From germline, CDR1 is SGHDT and CDR2 YYEEEE. Between the trimmed V and J ends, which lost 4 bases and 1 base, there was a span of 12 bases. The CDR3 here is CASSQSGTSYEQYA. DNA of the CDR3: TGTGCCAGCAGCCAGTCGGGGACTTCCTACGAGCAGTACGCC.

A note on this clonotype: At one end the junction does not follow the germline gene, possibly because of a read error. The CDR3 protein is CACSRTFSTGELFF. CDR3 DNA sequence: TGTGCCTGCAGCAGGACATTTAGCACCGGGGAGCTGTTTTTT. The gene calls are TRBV5-8 and TRBJ2-2; weak D call: TRBD1 (5 bases). The germline gives CDR1 SGHTS, CDR2 YDEGEE. The CDR3 consists of 14 residues.

Comment on this clonotype: The germline gene is not matched at one end of the junction; a read error may be the cause. This chain uses TRBV7-9 with TRBJ1-4; D remains unclear. CDR1 SEHNR and CDR2 FQNEAQ come from the germline V gene (reference sequence). CDR3 length equals 14 residues. For the CDR3, the DNA is TGTGCCAACAGCTTAGACACAACTAATGGAAAACTGTTTTTT. This codes for CANSLDTTNGKLFF.

About this clonotype itself: Likely a read error: the CDR3 ends without its conserved phenylalanine or tryptophan. The chain is built from TRBV29-1 and TRBJ2-1, with 13 positions matching TRBD2. CDR1 and CDR2 from the germline V gene are SQVTM and ANQGSEA. The CDR3 sequence is 14 residues long. J was trimmed by 7 bases and V by 3 bases; bases with no gene match: 3. The CDR3 reads CSVDGLAGDNEQFL. CDR3 DNA sequence: TGCAGCGTTGATGGACTAGCGGGAGATAATGAGCAGTTCTTA.

By sample share, this clonotype is large. This chain links TRBV11-1 with TRBJ2-7, with D maybe TRBD1 (6 bases). CDR3 length: 13 residues. V lost 7 bases to trimming and J lost 4 bases, with 14 bases between them. Looked up from germline, CDR1 is SGHAT and CDR2 is FQDESV (reference sequence). CDR3 loop: CASTLDQGYEQYF. CDR3 nucleotide sequence: TGTGCCAGCACCCTGGATCAGGGGTACGAGCAGTACTTC.

Turning to this clonotype: At one of its ends the junction is not consistent with the germline gene, which may arise from a read error. The CDR3 nucleotides are TGCACCAGCGGTACAGGGGGCAATGAGCAGTTCTTC. Residues: CTSGTGGNEQFF. The chain employs TRBV10-2 and TRBJ2-1; TRBD1 matches at 8 bases. The germline V gene encodes CDR1 WSHSY and CDR2 SAAADI. The CDR3 is 12 amino acids.

The chain is built from TRBV12-5 and TRBJ2-7; 8 bases agree with TRBD2. The V segment lost 6 bases and the J segment 0 bases; nucleotides outside the gene matches: 13. The germline V gene has CDR1 LGHNT and CDR2 FRNRAP. The CDR3 runs to 17 residues. In nucleotides, the CDR3 is TGTGCTAGTGGAGTCCAGGTCGGTAGCGGGGCCTCCTACGAGCAGTACTTC. This sequence encodes CASGVQVGSGASYEQYF.

The chain couples TRBV11-2 to TRBJ2-7; possibly TRBD1 for D (5 bases). Germline CDR1 SGHAT, CDR2 FQNNGV. V dropped 2 bases and J dropped 4 bases, with 15 bases sitting between them. The CDR3 length is 15 residues. CDR3 sequence (DNA): TGTGCCAGCAGCTTAATTACACAGGCTGCGTACGAGCAGTACTTC. Its translation: CASSLITQAAYEQYF.

Turning to this clonotype: This sequence may be a read error, since a much larger clone differs from it by one base. The chain uses TRBV7-2 and TRBJ2-2, with 9 bases lining up with TRBD1. The CDR3 consists of 16 residues. Germline V gene data show CDR1 as SGHTA and CDR2 as FQGNSA. CDR3 residues: CASSLSGQGNTGGLFF. The CDR3 nucleotides are TGTGCCAGCAGCTTGAGCGGACAGGGGAACACCGGGGGGCTGTTTTTT.

The rearrangement joins TRBV1 to TRBJ2-5; the table gives TRBD2 as D, unverified against the DNA. TRBV1 counts as a pseudogene. The CDR3 totals 15 residues. The CDR3 region is CTRIAGGEGEETQYF. CDR3 bases: TGCACCAGAATAGCGGGAGGCGAGGGAGAAGAGACCCAGTACTTC.

This clonotype was observed a few times. The chain recombines TRBV9 with TRBJ2-1; 12 bases match TRBD2. The germline V gene encodes CDR1 SGDLS and CDR2 YYNGEE. The CDR3 is 16 residues long. V shed 4 bases and J 7 bases; nucleotides not matched to a gene: 9. CDR3 coding DNA: TGTGCCAGCAGCTCCCGGACTAGCGGGACTAAAAATGAGCAGTTCTTC. Translated, it gives CASSSRTSGTKNEQFF.

This chain joins TRBV29-1 and TRBJ2-3; maybe TRBD1 (6 bases). Looked up from germline, CDR1 is SQVTM and CDR2 is ANQGSEA. V gave up 8 bases and J gave up 6 bases, with 15 bases separating them. The CDR3 runs to 12 residues. In DNA, the CDR3 is TGCAGCACCAACGGGCAGGGGGATACGCAGTATTTT. The encoded protein is CSTNGQGDTQYF.

Within the sample, this clonotype is medium-sized. The chain couples TRBV29-1 to TRBJ2-2, with 11 bases aligning to TRBD2. Looked up from germline, CDR1 is SQVTM and CDR2 is ANQGSEA. The CDR3 extends over 15 amino acids. The J segment lost 7 bases and the V segment lost 6 bases, leaving 10 bases of the junction unmatched. DNA for the CDR3: TGCAGCGTGACCGGGACTAGCGGATTTAGCGGGGAGCTGTTTTTT. It encodes CSVTGTSGFSGELFF.

This clonotype has more than one count but fewer than ten. This chain links TRBV11-2 with TRBJ2-1, with TRBD1 matching 11 bases. Germline V gene data show CDR1 as SGHAT and CDR2 as FQNNGV. The CDR3 has 15 residues. The V and J ends lost 3 bases and 4 bases, in that order; junction bases with no gene match: 2. CDR3 sequence (DNA): TGTGCCAGCAGCTTGGGACAGGGGGGATACAATGAGCAGTTCTTC. Translated: CASSLGQGGYNEQFF.

As regards this clonotype: The junction shows a germline mismatch at one end, possibly a read error. CDR3 protein: CAISESKGSNSPLHF. The CDR3 nucleotides read TGTGCCATAAGTGAATCGAAGGGCAGTAATTCACCCCTCCACTTT. The chain combines TRBV10-3 with TRBJ1-6; no definite D call. The germline V gene encodes CDR1 ENHRY and CDR2 SYGVKD. The CDR3 is 15 residues long.

Many counts were recorded for this clonotype. The chain recombines TRBV5-1 with TRBJ2-1, with D perhaps TRBD1 or TRBD2 (5 bases each). V was cut by 4 bases and J by 5 bases, with 16 bases left in between. The CDR3 loop spans 15 amino acids. From germline, CDR1 is SGHRS and CDR2 YFSETQ. The CDR3 coding sequence is TGCGCCAGCAGCCGAGACGGGACCCGGGACAATGAGCAGTTCTTC. This codes for CASSRDGTRDNEQFF.

The chain recombines TRBV11-2 with TRBJ2-3, with D possibly called TRBD1 or TRBD2 (7 bases each). The CDR3 contains 15 residues. Germline lookup yields CDR1 SGHAT and CDR2 FQNNGV. Trimming left V 2 bases short and J 3 bases short, with 12 bases between. CDR3 sequence (DNA): TGTGCCAGCAGCTTACAGGGGGGGTATACAGATACGCAGTATTTT. It specifies CASSLQGGYTDTQYF.

The chain is built from TRBV11-1 and TRBJ2-3, with 8 bases aligning to TRBD2. This CDR3 has 20 residues. Germline V gene sequence: CDR1 SGHAT, CDR2 FQDESV (reference sequence). V lost 1 base to trimming and J lost 2 bases; unmatched junction nucleotides: 17. The CDR3: CASSLEALGLGVQHTDTQYF. The CDR3 DNA follows: TGTGCCAGCAGCTTAGAAGCTTTGGGACTAGGAGTCCAGCACACAGATACGCAGTATTTT.